This T cell receptor beta chain came from a study of metastatic and nonmetastatic thyroid tumors. For the study at large: Malignant and benign thyroid patients had repertoires compared in peripheral blood and tumor or nodule tissue. Overall study findings and caveats: Reported TCR beta diversity, measured in blood and tumor, was significantly higher for malignant thyroid tumors than for benign nodules.

As handled by the study authors: In papillary thyroid cancer, a distant-metastasis classifier was built using CDR3 differences across clinicopathological groups. With MiXCR, TCRdb reprocessed the PCR reads. The V and J calls and clone size are TCRdb's, not the authors'. The sample lists approximately 25,000 clones; around 15% were seen once. The table lists this clone with many counts. Its antigen is currently unknown. V was cut by 2 bases and J by 5 bases, with 18 bases left in between. Germline values: CDR1 SGHTA, CDR2 FQGNSA. The CDR3 contains 16 residues. No patient had received any treatment before thyroid surgery.

Sequencing was performed on blood. This chain links TRBV7-2 with TRBJ1-1; D possibly corresponds to TRBD1 (5 bases). The receptor's source is a female donor with papillary thyroid cancer or a benign thyroid nodule (not recorded which). Some clones in this sample may be carry-over from other donors' samples. The chain's CDR3 is CASSLRDGGRRTEAFF. Here the CDR3 DNA reads TGTGCCAGCAGCTTAAGGGACGGTGGGAGGAGGACTGAAGCTTTCTTT.